This is a list of T cell receptor beta chains from one sample in a study of graft-versus-host responses after intestinal transplantation. Sequencing was performed with immunoSEQ multiplex PCR; in TCRdb, only in-frame clones are kept and a portion is missing. This table holds some 45,000 clones, 90% to 95% found once. The sample in question was PBMCs, obtained 524 days after transplant. These receptor sequences come from a human patient who received an intestinal transplant, so some T cells may come from the graft donor. CDR3s leave out the opening cysteine and the closing phenylalanine or tryptophan. The order of the fields is CDR3 protein, V gene, J gene.

CDR3aa: ASSPGTGAYEQY
v_gene: TRBV4-3
j_gene: TRBJ2-7

CDR3aa: ASSQDSRGLYNEQF
v_gene: TRBV4-1
j_gene: TRBJ2-1

CDR3aa: ASKKGGTDTQY
v_gene: TRBV28
j_gene: TRBJ2-3

CDR3aa: ASKAEIEAF
v_gene: TRBV19
j_gene: TRBJ1-1

CDR3aa: ASSATGGLTQETQY
v_gene: TRBV19
j_gene: TRBJ2-5

CDR3aa: ASSQAASGTDTQY
v_gene: TRBV4-3
j_gene: TRBJ2-3

CDR3aa: ASSSSPSGSYNEQF
v_gene: TRBV7-3
j_gene: TRBJ2-1

CDR3aa: ASSESRGANEQF
v_gene: TRBV10-1
j_gene: TRBJ2-1

CDR3aa: VRSQPRAVRRDEQY
v_gene: TRBV7-5
j_gene: TRBJ2-7

CDR3aa: ASSDRVNEQF
v_gene: TRBV4-2
j_gene: TRBJ2-1

CDR3aa: ASSERLAGNYNEQF
v_gene: TRBV10-2
j_gene: TRBJ2-1

CDR3aa: ASSLAGTSGMNEQF
v_gene: TRBV5-1
j_gene: TRBJ2-1

CDR3aa: ASSYGGPADEQF
v_gene: TRBV6-6
j_gene: TRBJ2-1

CDR3aa: ASSQDVGSGNTIY
v_gene: TRBV5-4
j_gene: TRBJ1-3

CDR3aa: ASGNQETQY
v_gene: TRBV10-3
j_gene: TRBJ2-5

CDR3aa: ASSHGLDGNTEAF
v_gene: TRBV5-6
j_gene: TRBJ1-1

CDR3aa: ASSLANRGAINQPQH
v_gene: TRBV7-8
j_gene: TRBJ1-5

CDR3aa: ASSPNGGSYEQY
v_gene: TRBV9
j_gene: TRBJ2-7

CDR3aa: ASSLGLAGESTDTQY
v_gene: TRBV7-3
j_gene: TRBJ2-3

CDR3aa: ASSLMGLQTYEQY
v_gene: TRBV11-1
j_gene: TRBJ2-7

CDR3aa: AIGTGNSPLH
v_gene: TRBV10-3
j_gene: TRBJ1-6

CDR3aa: SVVEGGRDTQY
v_gene: TRBV29-1
j_gene: TRBJ2-3

CDR3aa: ASSLSVASSEQY
v_gene: TRBV7-9
j_gene: TRBJ2-7

CDR3aa: ASSIGTGIDYEQY
v_gene: TRBV19
j_gene: TRBJ2-7

CDR3aa: ASSAYPGSETQY
v_gene: TRBV6-4
j_gene: TRBJ2-5

CDR3aa: ASSLWNRSPLH
v_gene: TRBV27
j_gene: TRBJ1-6

CDR3aa: ASSLGTGGAYGYT
v_gene: TRBV27
j_gene: TRBJ1-2

CDR3aa: ASSPPRERSDTIY
v_gene: TRBV28
j_gene: TRBJ1-3

CDR3aa: ASSLFRDTEAF
v_gene: TRBV11-3
j_gene: TRBJ1-1

CDR3aa: ASRSLGLAGPSLEF
v_gene: TRBV4-1
j_gene: TRBJ2-1

CDR3aa: ASSLGGVTGGANEKLF
v_gene: TRBV7-2
j_gene: TRBJ1-4

CDR3aa: ASSQDTRSWQF
v_gene: TRBV14
j_gene: TRBJ2-1

CDR3aa: AIRGGLQETQY
v_gene: TRBV10-3
j_gene: TRBJ2-5

CDR3aa: ASSSNRGYTGELF
v_gene: TRBV11-1
j_gene: TRBJ2-2

CDR3aa: ASSPRDSGEAF
v_gene: TRBV11-3
j_gene: TRBJ1-1

CDR3aa: ASSSHRSDTQY
v_gene: TRBV28
j_gene: TRBJ2-3

CDR3aa: ASSSGTSRVEQY
v_gene: TRBV28
j_gene: TRBJ2-7

CDR3aa: ASSPNQETQY
v_gene: TRBV28
j_gene: TRBJ2-5

CDR3aa: ASSEGGDYGYT
v_gene: TRBV6-1
j_gene: TRBJ1-2

CDR3aa: ASLGLAGTHPYNEQF
v_gene: TRBV18
j_gene: TRBJ2-1

CDR3aa: AIRAGQGGDQPQH
v_gene: TRBV10-3
j_gene: TRBJ1-5

CDR3aa: ASSGQGADSEKLF
v_gene: TRBV5-4
j_gene: TRBJ1-4

CDR3aa: ASSVAGSPNYGYT
v_gene: TRBV9
j_gene: TRBJ1-2

CDR3aa: ASSQIIHEQF
v_gene: TRBV7-9
j_gene: TRBJ2-1

CDR3aa: ASSDGLADHYEQY
v_gene: TRBV6-1
j_gene: TRBJ2-7

CDR3aa: AWSVGQSYYEQY
v_gene: TRBV30
j_gene: -

CDR3aa: ATSRDVQGVISYEQY
v_gene: TRBV15
j_gene: TRBJ2-7

CDR3aa: ASSPDRFSYNEQF
v_gene: TRBV5-5
j_gene: TRBJ2-1

CDR3aa: ASSYSGQGWSSYEQY
v_gene: TRBV11-2
j_gene: TRBJ2-7

CDR3aa: ASSSPSNTEAF
v_gene: TRBV5-4
j_gene: TRBJ1-1

CDR3aa: ASSLSGIAGGPGANVLT
v_gene: TRBV27
j_gene: TRBJ2-6

CDR3aa: ASSYPGDTEAF
v_gene: TRBV10-3
j_gene: TRBJ1-1

CDR3aa: ASSQDDGNQPQH
v_gene: TRBV4-3
j_gene: TRBJ1-5

CDR3aa: ASSWTSGGSSYEQY
v_gene: TRBV11-2
j_gene: TRBJ2-7

CDR3aa: ASSPGQGAHGYT
v_gene: TRBV5-1
j_gene: TRBJ1-2